These T cell receptor beta chains were read from a single sample in a study of T cell changes during pregnancy in multiple sclerosis. Libraries were prepared by immunoSEQ multiplex PCR; TCRdb keeps only in-frame clonotypes and omits some of them. The sample contains over 45,000 clones, over 80% of which appear only once. This sample comprised CD4+ T cells from peripheral blood mononuclear cells, obtained after pregnancy. The receptors come from a female donor with multiple sclerosis, enrolled in a pregnancy study. Both conserved end residues are part of each CDR3. Each record gives: clone size, V gene, D gene, J gene, CDR3 protein, CDR3 DNA. D genes are given only for firm matches. Clone size is not always given. Where it is, it says once, few, many or a class for expanded clones.

-	TRBV5-3	TRBD2	TRBJ2-1	CARSLSIAGGPYNEQFF	TGTGCCAGAAGCTTATCTATAGCGGGAGGGCCCTACAATGAGCAGTTCTTC
-	TRBV19	-	TRBJ1-3	CASSKGGHTGNTIYF	TGTGCCAGTAGTAAAGGGGGACATACTGGAAACACCATATATTTT
-	TRBV4-1	-	TRBJ2-6	CASSQRSGANVLTF	TGCGCCAGCAGCCAAAGGAGTGGGGCCAACGTCCTGACTTTC
once	TRBV5-1	-	TRBJ1-1	CASSPLGGSLIAFF	TGCGCCAGCAGCCCCCTCGGGGGGTCGTTGATAGCTTTCTTT
once	TRBV21-1	-	TRBJ1-1	CASSSQTDSLTAFF	TGTGCCAGCAGCTCCCAAACTGACTCCTTGACCGCTTTCTTT
-	TRBV7-9	-	TRBJ2-3	CASSFERTDTQYF	TGTGCCAGCAGCTTCGAGCGCACAGATACGCAGTATTTT
-	TRBV4-1	-	TRBJ1-3	CASSQWYRGGNTIYF	TGCGCCAGCAGCCAATGGTATAGGGGTGGAAACACCATATATTTT
-	TRBV6-5	-	TRBJ2-2	CASSSPPRAGELFF	TGTGCCAGCAGTTCACCCCCCAGGGCTGGGGAGCTGTTTTTT
-	TRBV29-1	TRBD1	TRBJ2-5	CSVGLDRIQGTQYF	TGCAGCGTGGGATTGGACAGGATCCAGGGGACCCAGTACTTC
-	TRBV5-4	-	TRBJ2-7	CASSLVGTYEQYF	TGTGCCAGCAGCTTGGTTGGCACCTACGAGCAGTACTTC
-	TRBV13	-	TRBJ1-5	CASSLGRWDQPQHF	TGTGCCAGCAGCTTAGGCAGGTGGGATCAGCCCCAGCATTTT
-	TRBV18	-	TRBJ2-5	CASSPRVETQYF	TGTGCCAGCTCACCCCGGGTGGAGACCCAGTACTTC
once	TRBV5-5	TRBD1	TRBJ2-7	CASSREGQGTYEQYF	TGTGCCAGCAGCAGAGAAGGACAGGGAACGTACGAGCAGTACTTC
-	TRBV2	TRBD1	TRBJ1-1	CASSAQGENTEAFF	TGTGCCAGCAGCGCTCAGGGGGAGAACACTGAAGCTTTCTTT
-	TRBV7-9	TRBD2	TRBJ2-1	CASSFALAGGNEQFF	TGTGCCAGCAGCTTCGCCTTAGCGGGAGGAAATGAGCAGTTCTTC
-	TRBV6-4	-	TRBJ2-7	CASTPDTYEQYF	TGTGCCAGCACCCCGGACACCTACGAGCAGTACTTC
-	TRBV7-2	TRBD2	TRBJ2-5	CASSTRTSQYQETQYF	TGTGCCAGCAGCACGCGGACTAGCCAGTACCAAGAGACCCAGTACTTC
-	TRBV7-2	-	TRBJ2-1	CASRPERGFNYEQFF	TGTGCCAGCAGACCCGAAAGGGGGTTTAATTATGAGCAGTTCTTC
-	TRBV2	-	TRBJ2-7	CASSSQGYEQYF	TGTGCCAGCAGCTCACAGGGCTACGAGCAGTACTTC
-	TRBV19	TRBD2	TRBJ2-1	CASSYSSGSSAYNEQFF	TGTGCCAGTAGTTATTCTAGCGGGAGCTCTGCCTACAATGAGCAGTTCTTC
-	TRBV19	TRBD1	TRBJ2-1	CASSILGQGMNEQFF	TGTGCCAGTAGTATTCTAGGACAGGGAATGAATGAGCAGTTCTTC
once	TRBV28	-	TRBJ2-7	CASSRGSPYEQYF	TGTGCCAGCAGTAGAGGGTCCCCCTACGAGCAGTACTTC
-	TRBV28	-	TRBJ1-1	CASSLTGGGTEAFF	TGTGCCAGCAGTTTGACGGGGGGAGGGACTGAAGCTTTCTTT